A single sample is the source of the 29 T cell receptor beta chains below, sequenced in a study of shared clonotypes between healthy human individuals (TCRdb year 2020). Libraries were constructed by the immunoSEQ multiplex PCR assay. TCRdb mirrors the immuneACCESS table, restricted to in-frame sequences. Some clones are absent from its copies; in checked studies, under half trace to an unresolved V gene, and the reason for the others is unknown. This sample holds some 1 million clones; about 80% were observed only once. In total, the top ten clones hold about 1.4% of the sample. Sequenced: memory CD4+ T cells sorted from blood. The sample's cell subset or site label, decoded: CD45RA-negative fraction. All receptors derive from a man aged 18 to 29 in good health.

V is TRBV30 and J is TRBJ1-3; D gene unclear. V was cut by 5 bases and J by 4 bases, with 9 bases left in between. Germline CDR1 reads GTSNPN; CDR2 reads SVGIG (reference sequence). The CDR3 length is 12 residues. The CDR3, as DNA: TGTGCCTGGGCGCCGAGGGGAAACACCATATATTTT. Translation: CAWAPRGNTIYF.

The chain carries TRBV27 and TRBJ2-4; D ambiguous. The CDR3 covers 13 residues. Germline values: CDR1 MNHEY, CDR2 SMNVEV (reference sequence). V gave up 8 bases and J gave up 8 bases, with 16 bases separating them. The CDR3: CASRRMGSDIQYF. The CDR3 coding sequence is TGTGCCAGCCGAAGAATGGGGTCCGACATTCAGTACTTC.

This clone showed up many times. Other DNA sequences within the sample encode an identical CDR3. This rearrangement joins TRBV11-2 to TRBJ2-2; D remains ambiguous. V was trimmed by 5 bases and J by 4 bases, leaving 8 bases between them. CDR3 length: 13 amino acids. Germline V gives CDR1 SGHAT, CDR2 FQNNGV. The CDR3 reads CASSPAGTGELFF. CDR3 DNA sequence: TGTGCCAGCAGCCCCGCCGGCACCGGGGAGCTGTTTTTT.

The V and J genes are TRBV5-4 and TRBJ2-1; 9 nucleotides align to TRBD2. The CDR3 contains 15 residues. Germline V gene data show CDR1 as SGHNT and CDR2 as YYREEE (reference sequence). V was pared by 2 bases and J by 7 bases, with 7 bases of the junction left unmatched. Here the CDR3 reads CASSFGLALNNEQFF. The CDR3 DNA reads TGTGCCAGCAGCTTCGGACTAGCGTTGAATAATGAGCAGTTCTTC.

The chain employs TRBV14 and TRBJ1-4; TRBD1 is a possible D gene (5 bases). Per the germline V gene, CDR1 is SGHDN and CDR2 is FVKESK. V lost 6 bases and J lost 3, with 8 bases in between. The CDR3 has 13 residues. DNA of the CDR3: TGTGCCAGCAGTCGAGGGGCTAATGAAAAACTGTTTTTT. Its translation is CASSRGANEKLFF. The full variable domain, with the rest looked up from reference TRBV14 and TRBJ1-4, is EAGVTQFPSHSVIEKGQTVTLRCDPISGHDNLYWYRRVMGKEIKFLLHFVKESKQDESGMPNNRFLAERTGGTYSTLKVQPAELEDSGVYFCASSRGANEKLFFGSGTQLSVL.

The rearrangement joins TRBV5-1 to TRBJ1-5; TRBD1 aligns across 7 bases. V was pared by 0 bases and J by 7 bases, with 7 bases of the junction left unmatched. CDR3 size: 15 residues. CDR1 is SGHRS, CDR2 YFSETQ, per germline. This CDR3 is CASSLDTGDGQPQHF. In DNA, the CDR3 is TGCGCCAGCAGCTTGGATACAGGGGACGGGCAGCCCCAGCATTTT.

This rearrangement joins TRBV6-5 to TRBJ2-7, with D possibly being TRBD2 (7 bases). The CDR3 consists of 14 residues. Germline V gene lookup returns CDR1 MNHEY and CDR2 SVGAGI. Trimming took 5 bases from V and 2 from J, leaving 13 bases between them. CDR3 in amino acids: CASSPRGGPYEQYF. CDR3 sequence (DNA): TGTGCCAGCAGTCCAAGGGGGGGACCCTACGAGCAGTACTTC.

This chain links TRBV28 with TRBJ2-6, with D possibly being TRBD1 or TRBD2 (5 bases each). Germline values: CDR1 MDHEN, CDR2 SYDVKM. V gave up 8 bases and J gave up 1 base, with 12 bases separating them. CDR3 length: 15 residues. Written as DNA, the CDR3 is TGTGCCAGCGGGACCGGTTTTTCTGGGGCCAACGTCCTGACTTTC. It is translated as CASGTGFSGANVLTF. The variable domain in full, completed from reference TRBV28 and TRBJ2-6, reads DVKVTQSSRYLVKRTGEKVFLECVQDMDHENMFWYRQDPGLGLRLIYFSYDVKMKEKGDIPEGYSVSREKKERFSLILESASTNQTSMYLCASGTGFSGANVLTFGAGSRLTVL.

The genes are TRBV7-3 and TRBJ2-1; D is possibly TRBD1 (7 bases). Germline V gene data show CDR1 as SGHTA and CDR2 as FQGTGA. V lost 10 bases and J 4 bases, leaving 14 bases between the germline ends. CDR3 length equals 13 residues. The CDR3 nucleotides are TGTGCCAAAGGGCAGGGGGGATACAATGAGCAGTTCTTC. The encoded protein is CAKGQGGYNEQFF. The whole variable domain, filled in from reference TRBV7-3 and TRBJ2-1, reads GAGVSQTPSNKVTEKGKYVELRCDPISGHTALYWYRQSLGQGPEFLIYFQGTGAADDSGLPNDRFFAVRPEGSVSTLKIQRTERGDSAVYLCAKGQGGYNEQFFGPGTRLTVL.

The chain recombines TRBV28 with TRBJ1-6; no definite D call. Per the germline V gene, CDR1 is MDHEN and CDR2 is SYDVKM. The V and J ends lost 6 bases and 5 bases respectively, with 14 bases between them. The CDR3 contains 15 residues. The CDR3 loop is CASRIGQVNNSPLHF. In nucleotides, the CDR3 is TGTGCCAGCAGGATTGGGCAGGTGAATAATTCACCCCTCCACTTT.

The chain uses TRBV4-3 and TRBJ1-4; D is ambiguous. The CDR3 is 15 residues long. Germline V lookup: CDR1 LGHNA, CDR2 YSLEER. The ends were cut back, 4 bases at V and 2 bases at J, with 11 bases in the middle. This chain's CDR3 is CASSREGVTNEKLFF. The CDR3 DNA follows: TGCGCCAGCAGCCGCGAGGGTGTCACTAATGAAAAACTGTTTTTT.

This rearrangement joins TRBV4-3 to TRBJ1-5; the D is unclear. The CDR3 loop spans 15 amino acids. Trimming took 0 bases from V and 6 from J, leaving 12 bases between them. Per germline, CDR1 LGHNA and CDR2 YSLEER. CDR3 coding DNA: TGCGCCAGCAGCCAAGATTGGGGATTAGGTCAGCCCCAGCATTTT. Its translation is CASSQDWGLGQPQHF.

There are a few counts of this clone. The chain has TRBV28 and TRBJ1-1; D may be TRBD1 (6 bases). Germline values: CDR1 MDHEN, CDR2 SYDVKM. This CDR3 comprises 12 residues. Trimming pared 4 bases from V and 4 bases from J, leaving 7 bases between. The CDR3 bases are TGTGCCAGCAGTTGGGGGCGCACTGAAGCTTTCTTT. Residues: CASSWGRTEAFF. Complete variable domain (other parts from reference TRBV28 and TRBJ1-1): DVKVTQSSRYLVKRTGEKVFLECVQDMDHENMFWYRQDPGLGLRLIYFSYDVKMKEKGDIPEGYSVSREKKERFSLILESASTNQTSMYLCASSWGRTEAFFGQGTRLTVV.

CDR3 DNA sequence: TGTGCCTGGAGCTTTTCGGGCGGTGAGCAGTTCTTC. Translated: CAWSFSGGEQFF. The rearrangement joins TRBV30 to TRBJ2-1; no firm D call. Germline V gene data show CDR1 as GTSNPN and CDR2 as SVGIG (reference sequence). Trimming took off 3 bases at V and 9 bases at J, with 12 bases between the two ends. There are 12 residues in the CDR3.

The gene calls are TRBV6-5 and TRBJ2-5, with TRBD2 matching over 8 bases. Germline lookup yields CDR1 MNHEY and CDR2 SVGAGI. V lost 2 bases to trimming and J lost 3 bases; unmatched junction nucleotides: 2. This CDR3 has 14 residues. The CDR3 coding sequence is TGTGCCAGCAGTTACGGGGGACTAGAAGAGACCCAGTACTTC. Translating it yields CASSYGGLEETQYF.

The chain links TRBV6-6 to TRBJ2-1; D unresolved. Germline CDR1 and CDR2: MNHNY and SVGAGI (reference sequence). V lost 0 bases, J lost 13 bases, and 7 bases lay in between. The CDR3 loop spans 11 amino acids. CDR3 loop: CASSYSSVQFF. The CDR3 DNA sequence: TGTGCCAGCAGTTACTCGTCTGTCCAGTTCTTC.

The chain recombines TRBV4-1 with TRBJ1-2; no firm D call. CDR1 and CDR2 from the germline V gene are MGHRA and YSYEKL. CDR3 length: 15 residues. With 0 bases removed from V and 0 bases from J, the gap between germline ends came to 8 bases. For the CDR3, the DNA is TGCGCCAGCAGCCAAGAGTCGAGGGCTAACTATGGCTACACCTTC. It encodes CASSQESRANYGYTF.

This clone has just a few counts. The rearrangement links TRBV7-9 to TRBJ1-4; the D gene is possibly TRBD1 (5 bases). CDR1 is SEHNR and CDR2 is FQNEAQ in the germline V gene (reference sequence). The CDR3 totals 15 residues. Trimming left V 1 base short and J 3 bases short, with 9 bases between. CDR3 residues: CASSLEGGANEKLFF. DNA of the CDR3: TGTGCCAGCAGCTTAGAGGGAGGGGCTAATGAAAAACTGTTTTTT.

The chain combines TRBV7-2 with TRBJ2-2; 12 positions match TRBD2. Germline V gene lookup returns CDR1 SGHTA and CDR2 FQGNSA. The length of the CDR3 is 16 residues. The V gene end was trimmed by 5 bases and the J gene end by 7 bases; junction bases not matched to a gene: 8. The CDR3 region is CASSSRTSGIIGELFF. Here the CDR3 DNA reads TGTGCCAGCAGCAGTAGGACTAGCGGGATTATCGGGGAGCTGTTTTTT. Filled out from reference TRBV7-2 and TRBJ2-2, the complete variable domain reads GAGVSQSPSNKVTEKGKDVELRCDPISGHTALYWYRQSLGQGLEFLIYFQGNSAPDKSGLPSDRFSAERTGGSVSTLTIQRTQQEDSAVYLCASSSRTSGIIGELFFGEGSRLTVL.

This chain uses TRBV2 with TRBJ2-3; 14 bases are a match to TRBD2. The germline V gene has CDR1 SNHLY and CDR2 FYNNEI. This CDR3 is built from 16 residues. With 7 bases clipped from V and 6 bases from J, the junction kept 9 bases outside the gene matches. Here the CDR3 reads CASTNPGLAGVDTQYF. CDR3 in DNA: TGTGCCAGCACTAACCCGGGACTAGCGGGAGTGGATACGCAGTATTTT.

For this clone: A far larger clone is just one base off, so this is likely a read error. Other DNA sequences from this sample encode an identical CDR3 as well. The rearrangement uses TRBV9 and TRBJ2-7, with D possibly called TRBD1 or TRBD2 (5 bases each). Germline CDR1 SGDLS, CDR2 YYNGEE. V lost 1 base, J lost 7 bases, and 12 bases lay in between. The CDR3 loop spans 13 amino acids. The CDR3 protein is CASSVKPEGEQYF. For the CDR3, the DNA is TGTGCCAGCAGCGTAAAGCCTGAGGGGGAGCAGTACTTC.

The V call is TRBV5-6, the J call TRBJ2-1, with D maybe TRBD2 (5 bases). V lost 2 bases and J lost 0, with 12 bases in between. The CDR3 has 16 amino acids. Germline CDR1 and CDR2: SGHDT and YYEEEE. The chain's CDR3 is CASSLLTRFSYNEQFF. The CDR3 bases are TGTGCCAGCAGCTTACTAACTAGGTTCTCCTACAATGAGCAGTTCTTC.

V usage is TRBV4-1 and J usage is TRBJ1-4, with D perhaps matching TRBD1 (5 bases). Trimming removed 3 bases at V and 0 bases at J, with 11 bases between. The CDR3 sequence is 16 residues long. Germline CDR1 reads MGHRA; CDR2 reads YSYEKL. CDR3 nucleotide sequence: TGCGCCAGCAGCCATGGGACTGCAGCAACTAATGAAAAACTGTTTTTT. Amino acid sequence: CASSHGTAATNEKLFF.

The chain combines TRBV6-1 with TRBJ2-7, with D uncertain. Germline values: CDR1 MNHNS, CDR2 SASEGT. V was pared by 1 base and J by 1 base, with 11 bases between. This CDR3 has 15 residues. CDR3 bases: TGTGCCAGCAGTGAAGAAATAGGAAAGTCCTACGAGCAGTACTTC. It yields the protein CASSEEIGKSYEQYF.

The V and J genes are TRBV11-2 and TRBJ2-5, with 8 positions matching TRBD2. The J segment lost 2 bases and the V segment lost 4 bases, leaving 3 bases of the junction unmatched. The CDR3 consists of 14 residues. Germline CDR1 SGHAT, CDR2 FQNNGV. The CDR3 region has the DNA TGTGCCAGCAGCTCGGGGGGGTCACAAGAGACCCAGTACTTC. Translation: CASSSGGSQETQYF.

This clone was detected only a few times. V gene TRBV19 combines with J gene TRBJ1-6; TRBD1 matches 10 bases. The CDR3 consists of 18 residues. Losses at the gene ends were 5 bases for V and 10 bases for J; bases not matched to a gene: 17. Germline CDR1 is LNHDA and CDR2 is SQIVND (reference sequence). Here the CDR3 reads CASSARDRGSGISSPLHF. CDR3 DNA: TGTGCCAGTAGTGCCCGGGACAGGGGTTCCGGAATTAGCTCACCCCTCCACTTT.

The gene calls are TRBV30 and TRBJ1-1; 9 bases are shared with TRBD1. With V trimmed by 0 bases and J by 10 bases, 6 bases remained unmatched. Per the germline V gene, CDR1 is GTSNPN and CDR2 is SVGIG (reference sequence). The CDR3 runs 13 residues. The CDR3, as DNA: TGTGCCTGGAGTGTACGGGGGACAGGGCGAGCTTTCTTT. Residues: CAWSVRGTGRAFF. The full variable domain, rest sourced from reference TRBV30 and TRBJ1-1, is SQTIHQWPATLVQPVGSPLSLECTVEGTSNPNLYWYRQAAGRGLQLLFYSVGIGQISSEVPQNLSASRPQDRQFILSSKKLLLSDSGFYLCAWSVRGTGRAFFGQGTRLTVV.

CDR3 sequence (DNA): TGTGCCAGCAGTGACGACACCAACTATGGCTACACCTTC. Protein sequence: CASSDDTNYGYTF. The chain uses TRBV25-1 and TRBJ1-2, with D unresolved. V dropped 3 bases and J dropped 2 bases, with 7 bases sitting between them. In germline, CDR1 is MGHDK, CDR2 SYGVNS. This CDR3 region has 13 residues.

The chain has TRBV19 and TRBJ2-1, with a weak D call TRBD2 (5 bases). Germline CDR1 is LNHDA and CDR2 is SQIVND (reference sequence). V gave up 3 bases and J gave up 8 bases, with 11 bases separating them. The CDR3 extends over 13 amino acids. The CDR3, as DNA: TGTGCCAGTAGTATGGGGTGGCGGGATGAGCAGTTCTTC. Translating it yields CASSMGWRDEQFF. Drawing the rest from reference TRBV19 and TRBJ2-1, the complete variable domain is DGGITQSPKYLFRKEGQNVTLSCEQNLNHDAMYWYRQDPGQGLRLIYYSQIVNDFQKGDIAEGYSVSREKKESFPLTVTSAQKNPTAFYLCASSMGWRDEQFFGPGTRLTVL.